This is a list of T cell receptor beta chains from one sample in a study of cytomegalovirus exposure and HLA in healthy donors. Only in-frame clones appear in the TCRdb table, and some are missing; sequencing was by immunoSEQ multiplex PCR. The sample records roughly 180,000 clones, more than 65% being singletons. The sequenced sample consisted of PBMCs. The receptors stem from a woman aged 30 to 39 in good health and CMV-seropositive. The CDR3 runs from the conserved cysteine through the conserved F or W. A D gene is named only where the DNA matches it firmly. Some rows have no size entry. The others give once, few or many, or a class for an expanded clone.

D gene	J gene	V gene	clone size	CDR3 protein	CDR3 DNA
TRBD1	TRBJ2-2	TRBV6-5	NA	CASSNSDRGVGELFF	TGTGCCAGCAGCAATAGTGACAGGGGTGTCGGGGAGCTGTTTTTT
TRBD2	TRBJ2-3	TRBV5-6	NA	CASSKPSGGDADTQYF	TGTGCCAGCAGCAAACCTAGCGGGGGGGACGCAGATACGCAGTATTTT
NA	TRBJ2-6	TRBV14	few	CASSLLSDRIGTGANVLTF	TGTGCCAGCAGCCTTTTGTCGGACAGAATAGGCACTGGGGCCAACGTCCTGACTTTC
NA	TRBJ1-2	TRBV29-1	NA	CSVSDRANYGYTF	TGCAGCGTTTCGGACAGAGCTAACTATGGCTACACCTTC
TRBD1	TRBJ1-4	TRBV28	NA	CASGQGAGGEKLFF	TGTGCCAGCGGACAGGGGGCTGGGGGTGAAAAACTGTTTTTT
TRBD2	TRBJ2-1	TRBV4-1	NA	CASSQERRAGGPYNEQFF	TGCGCCAGCAGCCAAGAACGCCGGGCGGGGGGTCCCTACAATGAGCAGTTCTTC
NA	TRBJ1-2	TRBV6-5	NA	CASSSGGLDGYTF	TGTGCCAGCAGTTCGGGGGGACTCGATGGCTACACCTTC
NA	TRBJ2-4	TRBV6-1	NA	CASSDRGGKNIQYF	TGTGCCAGCAGTGACAGAGGGGGCAAAAACATTCAGTACTTC
NA	TRBJ1-1	TRBV2	NA	CASAEDRNTEAFF	TGTGCCAGCGCGGAGGACAGGAACACTGAAGCTTTCTTT
TRBD2	TRBJ2-1	TRBV10-2	NA	CASTVAGGDEQFF	TGCGCCAGCACGGTAGCGGGGGGGGATGAGCAGTTCTTC
TRBD1	TRBJ2-7	TRBV19	NA	CASSMGTGVYEQYF	TGTGCCAGTAGTATGGGGACAGGGGTCTACGAGCAGTACTTC
NA	TRBJ2-7	TRBV28	NA	CASSLVGQQVEQYF	TGTGCCAGCAGTTTGGTTGGACAGCAGGTTGAGCAGTACTTC
TRBD2	TRBJ2-2	TRBV4-2	NA	CASSQEFTWTSVGTGELFF	TGTGCCAGCAGCCAAGAATTCACCTGGACTAGCGTGGGGACCGGGGAGCTGTTTTTT
TRBD1	TRBJ1-1	TRBV19	NA	CASGAGQGLNTEAFF	TGTGCCAGTGGTGCGGGACAGGGGTTGAACACTGAAGCTTTCTTT
NA	TRBJ2-7	TRBV18	once	CASSTRQVPYEQYF	TGTGCCAGCTCAACGAGACAGGTACCCTACGAGCAGTACTTC
TRBD1	TRBJ2-5	TRBV7-9	few	CASSPRGQGQETQYF	TGTGCCAGCAGCCCCCGGGGACAGGGTCAAGAGACCCAGTACTTC
NA	TRBJ2-1	TRBV28	once	CASSLDHSSYNEQFF	TGTGCCAGCAGTTTAGACCACAGCTCCTACAATGAGCAGTTCTTC
TRBD1	TRBJ1-4	TRBV7-3	NA	CASSWRDSLNEKLFF	TGTGCCAGCAGCTGGAGGGACAGTCTTAATGAAAAACTGTTTTTT
TRBD2	TRBJ2-1	TRBV10-3	NA	CAISSIAGRNNEQFF	TGTGCCATCAGTTCTATAGCGGGGCGGAACAATGAGCAGTTCTTC
TRBD1	TRBJ2-7	TRBV29-1	NA	CSALRTGGNEQYF	TGCAGCGCCCTGAGGACAGGGGGCAATGAGCAGTACTTC
TRBD1	TRBJ2-7	TRBV23-1	NA	CASSAPGQGIYEQYF	TGCGCCAGCAGCGCACCGGGACAGGGAATTTACGAGCAGTACTTC
TRBD1	TRBJ1-4	TRBV7-9	NA	CSSRGGQTTNEKLFF	TGTTCCAGCCGAGGGGGACAGACAACTAATGAAAAACTGTTTTTT
NA	TRBJ1-4	TRBV7-2	NA	CASSPLQGRGEKLFF	TGTGCCAGCAGCCCATTACAAGGGCGGGGAGAAAAACTGTTTTTT